This passage covers 12 T cell receptor beta chains from one sample sequenced in a study of OX40 agonist ivuxolimab in advanced cancers. Assay: immunoSEQ multiplex PCR; the TCRdb copy retains only in-frame clones and omits some. This repertoire shows about 63,000 clones, approximately 86% found once; its top ten account for roughly 0.77%. Material: CD4+ or CD8+ T cells sorted from blood, obtained in a trial of the OX40 agonist ivuxolimab. All receptors derive from an adult with an advanced solid tumor such as melanoma, head and neck, liver or kidney cancer.

This chain joins TRBV19 and TRBJ1-1; D remains unclear. V was trimmed by 6 bases and J by 0 bases, leaving 11 bases between them. Looked up from germline, CDR1 is LNHDA and CDR2 is SQIVND (reference sequence). This CDR3 has 14 residues. For the CDR3, the DNA is TGTGCCAGTAGCCCCGGACGGATGAACACTGAAGCTTTCTTT. This sequence encodes CASSPGRMNTEAFF.

V is TRBV18 and J is TRBJ1-5; D call uncertain. Between the trimmed V and J ends, which lost 2 bases and 10 bases, there was a span of 15 bases. CDR1 and CDR2 (germline): KGHSH, LQKENI. The length of the CDR3 is 14 residues. CDR3 sequence reads: CASSPVGGLGPQHF. In DNA, the CDR3 is TGTGCCAGCTCACCAGTTGGCGGCTTGGGACCCCAGCATTTT. The full variable domain, rest sourced from reference TRBV18 and TRBJ1-5, is NAGVMQNPRHLVRRRGQEARLRCSPMKGHSHVYWYRQLPEEGLKFMVYLQKENIIDESGMPKERFSAEFPKEGPSILRIQQVVRGDSAAYFCASSPVGGLGPQHFGDGTRLSIL.

Only a few counts were recorded for this clone. CDR3 protein: CAWSPSGVAEKLFF. In DNA, the CDR3 is TGTGCCTGGAGCCCCTCTGGGGTAGCTGAAAAACTGTTTTTT. This sequence joins TRBV30 and TRBJ1-4, with D unresolved. The ends were cut back, 3 bases at V and 7 bases at J, with 15 bases in the middle. The CDR3 spans 14 residues. The germline CDR1 and CDR2 sequences are GTSNPN and SVGIG (reference sequence).

The chain combines TRBV5-4 with TRBJ2-2, with TRBD1 matching 8 bases. There are 15 residues in the CDR3. V lost 4 bases and J lost 6; bases outside the gene matches: 8. The germline CDR1 and CDR2 sequences are SGHNT and YYREEE (reference sequence). CDR3 nucleotides: TGTGCCAGCAGCGATACGACAGGGGCGGCCGGGGAGCTGTTTTTT. It codes for CASSDTTGAAGELFF.

The rearrangement links TRBV29-1 to TRBJ2-7; TRBD2 matches 7 bases. V was clipped by 0 bases and J by 3 bases; unmatched bases: 11. Germline V gene lookup returns CDR1 SQVTM and CDR2 ANQGSEA. The CDR3 extends over 16 amino acids. CDR3 sequence (DNA): TGCAGCGTTGAAGATTTTTCCCGTGGGGGGGGCTACGAGCAGTACTTC. Translated: CSVEDFSRGGGYEQYF.

The chain recombines TRBV11-3 with TRBJ1-1; the D is unclear. The CDR3 contains 15 residues. V lost 0 bases and J 1 base, leaving 9 bases between the germline ends. Germline assignment: CDR1 SGHNT and CDR2 YENEEA. The chain's CDR3 is CASSLDHSANTEAFF. Here the CDR3 DNA reads TGTGCCAGCAGCTTAGATCACTCGGCGAACACTGAAGCTTTCTTT.

The V call is TRBV28, the J call TRBJ2-7; D gene ambiguous. This CDR3 has 13 amino acids. Per germline, CDR1 MDHEN and CDR2 SYDVKM. Trimming left V 2 bases short and J 2 bases short, with 7 bases between. CDR3 sequence reads: CASSLITPYEQYF. The CDR3 bases are TGTGCCAGCAGTTTAATCACCCCCTACGAGCAGTACTTC.

The genes are TRBV29-1 and TRBJ2-1, with 7 bases matching TRBD2. Germline V gene data show CDR1 as SQVTM and CDR2 as ANQGSEA. This CDR3 has 14 residues. Unmatched junction bases numbered 4, after V lost 1 base and J lost 4 bases. This CDR3 is CSVEGRLAYNEQFF. The CDR3 nucleotides read TGCAGCGTTGAAGGTAGACTAGCTTACAATGAGCAGTTCTTC.

The chain has TRBV6-5 and TRBJ2-1, with 10 bases that match TRBD1. The CDR3 is 15 residues long. Trimming removed 3 bases from V and 4 bases from J; junction bases left unmatched: 3. The germline CDR1 and CDR2 sequences are MNHEY and SVGAGI. The CDR3 is CASSYRTGGYNEQFF. CDR3 bases: TGTGCCAGCAGTTATCGGACAGGGGGGTACAATGAGCAGTTCTTC.

This clone was observed a handful of times. The CDR3 reads CASSNQGPVYGYTF. For the CDR3, the DNA is TGTGCCAGCAGCAATCAGGGACCGGTCTATGGCTACACCTTC. The J gene is TRBJ1-2, the V gene TRBV28, with D perhaps TRBD1 (5 bases). V was trimmed by 6 bases and J by 4 bases, leaving 15 bases between them. In germline, CDR1 is MDHEN, CDR2 SYDVKM. The CDR3 totals 14 residues.

This chain links TRBV7-2 with TRBJ2-3; TRBD2 matches 14 bases. The CDR3 runs 17 residues. Trimming cost V 3 bases and J 1 base; bases outside gene matches: 3. Germline lookup yields CDR1 SGHTA and CDR2 FQGNSA. Here the CDR3 reads CASSFGLAGGGTDTQYF. The CDR3 nucleotides read TGTGCCAGCAGCTTCGGACTAGCGGGAGGTGGCACAGATACGCAGTATTTT.

The genes are TRBV28 and TRBJ1-1; D gene unclear. There are 12 residues in the CDR3. CDR1 is MDHEN, CDR2 SYDVKM, per germline. V was shortened by 6 bases and J by 0 bases, with 5 bases between the two germline ends. CDR3 in amino acids: CASRELNTEAFF. CDR3 bases: TGTGCCAGCAGGGAGTTGAACACTGAAGCTTTCTTT. Full variable domain (rest looked up from reference TRBV28 and TRBJ1-1): DVKVTQSSRYLVKRTGEKVFLECVQDMDHENMFWYRQDPGLGLRLIYFSYDVKMKEKGDIPEGYSVSREKKERFSLILESASTNQTSMYLCASRELNTEAFFGQGTRLTVV.